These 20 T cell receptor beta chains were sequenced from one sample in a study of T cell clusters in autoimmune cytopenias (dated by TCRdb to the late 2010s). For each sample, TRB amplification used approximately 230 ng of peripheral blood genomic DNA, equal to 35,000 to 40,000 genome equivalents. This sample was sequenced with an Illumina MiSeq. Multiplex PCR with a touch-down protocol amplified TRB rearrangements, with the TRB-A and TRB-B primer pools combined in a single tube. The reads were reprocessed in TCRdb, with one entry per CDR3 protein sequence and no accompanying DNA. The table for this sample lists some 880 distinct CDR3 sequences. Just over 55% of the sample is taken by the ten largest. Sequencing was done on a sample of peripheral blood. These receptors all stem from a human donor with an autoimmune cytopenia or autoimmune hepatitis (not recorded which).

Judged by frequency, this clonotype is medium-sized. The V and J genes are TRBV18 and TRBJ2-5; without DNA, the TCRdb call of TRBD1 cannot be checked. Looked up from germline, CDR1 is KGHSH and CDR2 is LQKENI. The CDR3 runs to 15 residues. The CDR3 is CASSPPRQAGETQYF.

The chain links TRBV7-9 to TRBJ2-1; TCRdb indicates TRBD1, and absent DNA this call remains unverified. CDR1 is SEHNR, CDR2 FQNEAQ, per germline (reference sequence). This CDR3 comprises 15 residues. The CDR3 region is CASSLRGGYNNEQFF. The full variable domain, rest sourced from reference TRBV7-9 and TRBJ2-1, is DTGVSQNPRHKITKRGQNVTFRCDPISEHNRLYWYRQTLGQGPEFLTYFQNEAQLEKSRLLSDRFSAERPKGSFSTLEIQRTEQGDSAMYLCASSLRGGYNNEQFFGPGTRLTVL.

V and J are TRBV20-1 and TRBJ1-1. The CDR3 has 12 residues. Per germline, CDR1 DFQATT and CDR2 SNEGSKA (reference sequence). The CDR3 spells CSARERYTEAFF.

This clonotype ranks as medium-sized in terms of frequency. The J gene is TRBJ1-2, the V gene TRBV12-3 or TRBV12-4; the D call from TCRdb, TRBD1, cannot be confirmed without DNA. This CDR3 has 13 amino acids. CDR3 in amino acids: CASRVEGTQGYTF.

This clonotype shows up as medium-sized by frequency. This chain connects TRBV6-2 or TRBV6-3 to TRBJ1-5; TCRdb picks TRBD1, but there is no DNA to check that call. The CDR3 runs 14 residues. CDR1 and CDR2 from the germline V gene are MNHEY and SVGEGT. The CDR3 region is CASKPTGGKQPQHF.

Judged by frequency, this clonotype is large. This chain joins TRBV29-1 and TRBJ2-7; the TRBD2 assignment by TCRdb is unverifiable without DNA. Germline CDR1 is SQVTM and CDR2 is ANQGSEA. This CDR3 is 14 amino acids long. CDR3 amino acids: CSVSPGTSVYEQYF.

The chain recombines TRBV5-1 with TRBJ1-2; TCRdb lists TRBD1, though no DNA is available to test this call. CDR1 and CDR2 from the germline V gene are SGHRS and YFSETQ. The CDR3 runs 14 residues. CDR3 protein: CASSSDSARYGYTF.

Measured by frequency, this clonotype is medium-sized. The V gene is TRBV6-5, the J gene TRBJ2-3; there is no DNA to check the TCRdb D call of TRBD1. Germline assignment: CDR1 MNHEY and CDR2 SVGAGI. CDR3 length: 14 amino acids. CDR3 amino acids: CASSLGPRGNTQYF.

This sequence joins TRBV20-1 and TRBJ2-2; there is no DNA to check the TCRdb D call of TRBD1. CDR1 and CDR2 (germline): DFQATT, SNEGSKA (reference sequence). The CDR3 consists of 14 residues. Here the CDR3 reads CSAKPVRNTGELFF.

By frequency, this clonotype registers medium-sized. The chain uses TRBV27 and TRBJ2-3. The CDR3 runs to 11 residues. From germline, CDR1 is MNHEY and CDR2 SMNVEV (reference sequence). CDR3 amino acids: CASSLTDTQYF.

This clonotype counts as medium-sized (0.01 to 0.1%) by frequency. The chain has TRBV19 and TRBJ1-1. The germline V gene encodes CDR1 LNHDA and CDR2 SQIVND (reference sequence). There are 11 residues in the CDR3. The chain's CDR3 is CATSGSTEAFF.

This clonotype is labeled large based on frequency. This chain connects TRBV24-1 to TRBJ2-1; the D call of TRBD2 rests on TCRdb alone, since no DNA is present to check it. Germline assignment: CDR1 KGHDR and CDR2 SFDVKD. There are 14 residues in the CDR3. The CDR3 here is CATSEAGVLDEQFF.

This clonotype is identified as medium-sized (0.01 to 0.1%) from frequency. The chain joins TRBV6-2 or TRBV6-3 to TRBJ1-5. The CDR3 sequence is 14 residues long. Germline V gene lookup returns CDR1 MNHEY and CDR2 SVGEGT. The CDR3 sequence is CASRLDDFNQPQHF.

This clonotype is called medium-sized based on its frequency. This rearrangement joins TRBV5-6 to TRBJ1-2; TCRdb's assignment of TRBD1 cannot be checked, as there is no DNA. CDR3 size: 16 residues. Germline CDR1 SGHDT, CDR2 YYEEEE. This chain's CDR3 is CASNFFHLPTGGGYTF. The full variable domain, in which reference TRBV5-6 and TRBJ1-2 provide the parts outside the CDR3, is DAGVTQSPTHLIKTRGQQVTLRCSPKSGHDTVSWYQQALGQGPQFIFQYYEEEERQRGNFPDRFSGHQFPNYSSELNVNALLLGDSALYLCASNFFHLPTGGGYTFGSGTRLTVV.

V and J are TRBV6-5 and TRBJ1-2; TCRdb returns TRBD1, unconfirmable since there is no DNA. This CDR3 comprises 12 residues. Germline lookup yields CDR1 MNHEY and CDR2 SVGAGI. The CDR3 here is CASRLTPGGYTF.

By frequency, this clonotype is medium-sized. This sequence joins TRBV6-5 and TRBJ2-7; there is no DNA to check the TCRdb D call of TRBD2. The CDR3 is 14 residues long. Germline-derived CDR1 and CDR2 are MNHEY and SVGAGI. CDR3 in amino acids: CASSYGTSGSWKYF.

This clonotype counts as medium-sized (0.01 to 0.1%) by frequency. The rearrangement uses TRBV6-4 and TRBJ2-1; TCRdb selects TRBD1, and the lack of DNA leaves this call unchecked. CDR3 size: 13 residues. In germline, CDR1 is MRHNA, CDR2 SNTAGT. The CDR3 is CASRPPGGNEQFF.

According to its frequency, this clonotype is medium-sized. This CDR3 reads CASSSGGSAVNYGYTF. The V gene is TRBV19, the J gene TRBJ1-2. CDR3 length: 16 residues. CDR1 and CDR2 from the germline V gene are LNHDA and SQIVND (reference sequence).

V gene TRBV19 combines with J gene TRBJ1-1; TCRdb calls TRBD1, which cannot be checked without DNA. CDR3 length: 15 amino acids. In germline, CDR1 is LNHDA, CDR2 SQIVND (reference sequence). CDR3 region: CASSDLRPPNTEAFF.

The CDR3 reads CASSLTSGGQFF. This chain links TRBV6-2 or TRBV6-3 with TRBJ2-1; the D gene TCRdb calls, TRBD2, cannot be checked with no DNA. The CDR3 contains 12 residues. CDR1 and CDR2 from the germline V gene are MNHEY and SVGEGT.